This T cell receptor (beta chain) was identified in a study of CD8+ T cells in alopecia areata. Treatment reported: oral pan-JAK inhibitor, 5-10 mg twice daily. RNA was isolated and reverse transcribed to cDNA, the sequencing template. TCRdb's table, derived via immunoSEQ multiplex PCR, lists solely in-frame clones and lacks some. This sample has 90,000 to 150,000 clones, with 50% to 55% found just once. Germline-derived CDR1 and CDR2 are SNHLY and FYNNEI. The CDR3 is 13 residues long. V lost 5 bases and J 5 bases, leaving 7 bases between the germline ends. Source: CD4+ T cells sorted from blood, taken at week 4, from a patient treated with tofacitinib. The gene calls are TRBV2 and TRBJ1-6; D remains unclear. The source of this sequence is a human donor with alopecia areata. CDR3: CASSQEHNSPLHF. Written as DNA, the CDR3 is TGTGCCAGCAGTCAGGAACATAATTCACCCCTCCACTTT.